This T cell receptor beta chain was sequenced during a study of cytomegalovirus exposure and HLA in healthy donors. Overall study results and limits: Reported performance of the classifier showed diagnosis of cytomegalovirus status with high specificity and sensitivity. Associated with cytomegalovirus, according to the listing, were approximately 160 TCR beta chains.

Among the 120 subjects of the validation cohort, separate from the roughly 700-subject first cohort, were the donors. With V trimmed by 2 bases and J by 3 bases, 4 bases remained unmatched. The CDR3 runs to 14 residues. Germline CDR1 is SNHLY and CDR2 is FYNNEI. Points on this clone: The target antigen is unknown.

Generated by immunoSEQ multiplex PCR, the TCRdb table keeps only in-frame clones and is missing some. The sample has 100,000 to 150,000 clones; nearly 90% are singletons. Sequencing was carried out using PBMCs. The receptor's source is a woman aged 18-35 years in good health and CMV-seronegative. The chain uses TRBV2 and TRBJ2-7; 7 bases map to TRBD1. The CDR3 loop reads CASSEFRDSYEQYF. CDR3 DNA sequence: TGTGCCAGCAGTGAATTTCGGGACAGCTACGAGCAGTACTTC.